Below, 32 T cell receptor beta chains from the same sample are listed, as sequenced in a study of blood T cell repertoires in COVID-19 (dated by TCRdb to 2018 to 2020). The protocol used for the library was the immunoSEQ multiplex PCR assay. TCRdb retrieved this table from immuneACCESS and kept in-frame rearrangements only. Not all clones are present; in checked studies, unresolved V genes account for under half, and no reason is known for the remainder. This sample has some 240,000 clones in its table, and around four fifths of those were observed once. Jointly, the top ten make up roughly 5.5% of the sample. Material: peripheral blood. The receptors were gathered from a woman in her seventies with COVID-19, enrolled during active disease.

This chain connects TRBV28 to TRBJ1-2; 10 bases line up with TRBD1. CDR3 length equals 15 residues. The trim removed 5 bases at V and 4 bases at J, leaving 7 bases unmatched. Germline CDR1 MDHEN, CDR2 SYDVKM. The CDR3: CASSAPGTGAYGYTF. The CDR3 DNA sequence: TGTGCCAGCAGTGCACCTGGGACAGGGGCCTATGGCTACACCTTC.

The chain combines TRBV3-1 (or the pseudogene TRBV3-2) with TRBJ1-1, with a tentative D call TRBD1 (6 bases). This CDR3 is built from 14 residues. Trimming took off 1 base at V and 3 bases at J, with 9 bases between the two ends. Germline CDR1 and CDR2: LGHDT and YNNKEL (reference sequence). The CDR3 sequence: CASSQGAGDTEAFF. DNA for the CDR3: TGTGCCAGCAGCCAAGGGGCAGGGGACACTGAAGCTTTCTTT.

The chain links TRBV10-3 to TRBJ1-4; D is uncertain. CDR1 is ENHRY and CDR2 is SYGVKD in the germline V gene. Deletions cut 2 bases from V and 5 bases from J, with 12 bases between. CDR3 size: 15 residues. The CDR3 bases are TGTGCCATCAGTGAGGGAGGGCCCCTCAATGAAAAACTGTTTTTT. It codes for CAISEGGPLNEKLFF.

This clone appeared a few times. The chain is built from TRBV18 and TRBJ2-1; 10 bases are a match to TRBD2. Germline V gives CDR1 KGHSH, CDR2 LQKENI. Trimming cost V 5 bases and J 6 bases; bases outside gene matches: 10. This CDR3 has 16 residues. The CDR3 is CASSFFTSGTGNEQFF. The CDR3 nucleotides read TGTGCCAGCTCATTTTTCACTAGCGGGACGGGCAATGAGCAGTTCTTC.

This sequence joins TRBV2 and TRBJ1-1; D is possibly TRBD1 (5 bases). CDR1 and CDR2 (germline): SNHLY, FYNNEI. The germline V and J ends were trimmed by 7 bases and 4 bases, with 13 bases remaining between them. This CDR3 contains 13 residues. CDR3 nucleotide sequence: TGTGCCAGCATTAATAGACAGACCACTGAAGCTTTCTTT. Translating gives CASINRQTTEAFF.

The gene calls are TRBV6-2 or TRBV6-3 and TRBJ1-1; TRBD1 might be the D (5 bases). The germline V gene encodes CDR1 MNHEY and CDR2 SVGEGT. V was clipped by 0 bases and J by 0 bases, with 8 bases between them. The CDR3 runs to 15 residues. The CDR3 DNA follows: TGTGCCAGCAGTTACTCGCGGGGGATGAACACTGAAGCTTTCTTT. It encodes CASSYSRGMNTEAFF.

The V call is TRBV3-1 (or the pseudogene TRBV3-2), the J call TRBJ1-2; TRBD1 matches 12 bases. The CDR3 runs 15 residues. In germline, CDR1 is LGHDT, CDR2 YNNKEL (reference sequence). Trimming at V came to 1 base and at J to 5 bases, leaving 2 bases not matched to a gene. The CDR3 reads CASSQGGQGAYGYTF. DNA of the CDR3: TGTGCCAGCAGCCAAGGGGGACAGGGGGCATATGGCTACACCTTC.

This chain connects TRBV18 to TRBJ1-2, with 10 bases lining up with TRBD1. Germline CDR1 and CDR2: KGHSH and LQKENI. This CDR3 is built from 14 residues. V lost 6 bases and J lost 2; bases outside the gene matches: 3. CDR3: CASSPTGGNYGYTF. Written as DNA, the CDR3 is TGTGCCAGCTCCCCGACAGGGGGCAACTATGGCTACACCTTC.

J is TRBJ2-3 and V is TRBV29-1, with 9 bases lining up with TRBD2. This CDR3 region has 15 residues. The trim removed 3 bases at V and 6 bases at J, leaving 10 bases unmatched. Germline CDR1 SQVTM, CDR2 ANQGSEA. The CDR3 protein is CSVDLAGTSRDTQYF. The CDR3 nucleotides read TGCAGCGTTGATCTAGCGGGAACCAGTAGGGATACGCAGTATTTT.

The V and J genes are TRBV6-6 and TRBJ1-1; D might be TRBD1 (6 bases). CDR3 size: 12 residues. Germline V lookup: CDR1 MNHNY, CDR2 SVGAGI (reference sequence). V was trimmed by 5 bases and J by 11 bases, leaving 15 bases between them. CDR3 DNA: TGTGCCAGCAGTCCGACAGGCCCTGGGGCTTTCTTT. Encoded protein: CASSPTGPGAFF.

The gene calls are TRBV18 and TRBJ2-3; possibly TRBD1 for D (5 bases). Germline V gene lookup returns CDR1 KGHSH and CDR2 LQKENI. This CDR3 comprises 13 residues. V was pared by 2 bases and J by 4 bases, with 7 bases between. The CDR3 DNA reads TGTGCCAGCTCACCAATGACAGCAGATACGCAGTATTTT. Its protein product is CASSPMTADTQYF.

The V call is TRBV27, the J call TRBJ2-6; 9 bases align to TRBD1. The ends lost 4 bases at V and 1 base at J; junction bases unmatched: 14. The CDR3 contains 20 residues. CDR1 and CDR2 from the germline V gene are MNHEY and SMNVEV (reference sequence). The CDR3 sequence is CASSSLGVRQGVSGANVLTF. Here the CDR3 DNA reads TGTGCCAGCAGTTCCCTGGGAGTGAGACAGGGGGTATCTGGGGCCAACGTCCTGACTTTC.

The sample holds one count of this clone. The chain employs TRBV3-1 (or the pseudogene TRBV3-2) and TRBJ1-5; unclear D gene. Per germline, CDR1 LGHDT and CDR2 YNNKEL (reference sequence). The CDR3 has 15 amino acids. Trimming removed 4 bases from V and 2 bases from J, with 12 bases in between. CDR3 in DNA: TGTGCCAGCAGCCCCGGGTCGGCGGGCAATCAGCCCCAGCATTTT. Translating it yields CASSPGSAGNQPQHF.

The CDR3, as DNA: TGTGCCAGCAGCGTAGGAGGGATCCCAGATACGCAGTATTTT. It yields the protein CASSVGGIPDTQYF. The V and J genes are TRBV9 and TRBJ2-3; a possible D gene is TRBD2 (5 bases). V dropped 0 bases and J dropped 4 bases, with 9 bases sitting between them. CDR3 length: 14 residues. Germline CDR1 reads SGDLS; CDR2 reads YYNGEE.

The chain recombines TRBV6-5 with TRBJ2-1; D is unclear. Between the trimmed V and J ends, which lost 0 bases and 9 bases, there was a span of 12 bases. This CDR3 is built from 14 residues. Germline V gene data show CDR1 as MNHEY and CDR2 as SVGAGI. CDR3: CASSYSRSLSEQFF. The CDR3 DNA reads TGTGCCAGCAGTTACTCGAGGTCGCTATCTGAGCAGTTCTTC.

The V and J genes are TRBV5-8 and TRBJ1-1, with 10 bases that match TRBD1. CDR3 length equals 15 residues. The germline CDR1 and CDR2 sequences are SGHTS and YDEGEE. V lost 4 bases to trimming and J lost 3 bases; unmatched junction nucleotides: 6. CDR3 sequence: CASSLTGGKYTEAFF. The CDR3 DNA reads as TGTGCCAGCAGCCTGACAGGGGGCAAATACACTGAAGCTTTCTTT.

This clone appeared once. The chain has TRBV5-1 and TRBJ2-3; D possibly corresponds to TRBD1 (5 bases). V gave up 0 bases and J gave up 2 bases, with 10 bases separating them. CDR1 SGHRS and CDR2 YFSETQ come from the germline V gene. The CDR3 runs 15 residues. CDR3 region: CASSLEGWNTDTQYF. CDR3 bases: TGCGCCAGCAGCTTGGAGGGGTGGAACACAGATACGCAGTATTTT.

The V gene is TRBV5-4, the J gene TRBJ2-1, with TRBD2 matching over 8 bases. This CDR3 spans 16 amino acids. Germline loops: CDR1 SGHNT, CDR2 YYREEE (reference sequence). The trim removed 5 bases at V and 4 bases at J, leaving 11 bases unmatched. The CDR3: CASSPQGVAGYNEQFF. DNA of the CDR3: TGTGCCAGCAGTCCCCAAGGAGTAGCGGGATACAATGAGCAGTTCTTC. Variable domain in full (rest from reference TRBV5-4 and TRBJ2-1): ETGVTQSPTHLIKTRGQQVTLRCSSQSGHNTVSWYQQALGQGPQFIFQYYREEENGRGNFPPRFSGLQFPNYSSELNVNALELDDSALYLCASSPQGVAGYNEQFFGPGTRLTVL.

The rearrangement joins TRBV7-2 to TRBJ2-3; D is unresolved. The germline V and J ends were trimmed by 3 bases and 0 bases, with 10 bases remaining between them. The germline gives CDR1 SGHTA, CDR2 FQGNSA. This CDR3 has 15 amino acids. The CDR3 region is CASSFLSVSTDTQYF. The CDR3 coding sequence is TGTGCCAGCAGCTTTCTCAGCGTTAGCACAGATACGCAGTATTTT.

The chain links TRBV3-1 (or the pseudogene TRBV3-2) to TRBJ1-1; D uncertain. The V end lost 7 bases, the J end lost 3 bases, and 12 bases lay between the germline ends. Germline CDR1 LGHDT, CDR2 YNNKEL (reference sequence). The CDR3 contains 13 residues. CDR3 bases: TGTGCCAGCACCACCGGGAAGTACACTGAAGCTTTCTTT. It encodes CASTTGKYTEAFF.

This chain uses TRBV11-1 with TRBJ1-1; unclear D gene. Germline CDR1 is SGHAT and CDR2 is FQDESV (reference sequence). V was pared by 6 bases and J by 3 bases, with 11 bases between. CDR3 length: 13 residues. The CDR3: CASRGDTHTEAFF. In nucleotides, the CDR3 is TGTGCCAGCAGGGGAGACACGCACACTGAAGCTTTCTTT.

The rearrangement uses TRBV5-1 and TRBJ2-7; 7 nucleotides match TRBD2. The CDR3 spans 15 residues. Germline V gene sequence: CDR1 SGHRS, CDR2 YFSETQ. The V segment lost 5 bases and the J segment 0 bases; nucleotides outside the gene matches: 8. In nucleotides, the CDR3 is TGCGCCAGCAGGCCCGTCGGCGGGAGCTCCTACGAGCAGTACTTC. Its translation is CASRPVGGSSYEQYF.

The sample holds one count of this clone. V usage is TRBV2 and J usage is TRBJ2-7; tentatively, D is TRBD1 (5 bases). Germline V CDR1 and CDR2: SNHLY, FYNNEI. This CDR3 comprises 13 residues. Trimming left V 5 bases short and J 6 bases short, with 14 bases between. CDR3 nucleotides: TGTGCCAGCAGTTACCTCAGGGTCGGCGAGCAGTACTTC. This encodes CASSYLRVGEQYF.

The gene calls are TRBV5-1 and TRBJ2-7; 7 nucleotides align to TRBD1. This CDR3 region has 15 residues. The junction had 7 bases not matched to a gene; V was cut back by 4 bases and J by 0 bases. The germline V gene encodes CDR1 SGHRS and CDR2 YFSETQ. CDR3 sequence: CASSLTGVSSYEQYF. CDR3 coding DNA: TGCGCCAGCAGCCTAACAGGGGTAAGCTCCTACGAGCAGTACTTC.

This clone was observed a few times. The gene calls are TRBV5-4 and TRBJ2-7; 10 bases match TRBD2. This CDR3 region has 14 residues. The V gene's germline CDR1 is SGHNT and CDR2 YYREEE (reference sequence). The V and J ends lost 2 bases and 4 bases, in that order; junction bases with no gene match: 3. CDR3 sequence reads: CASSLQREGYEQYF. The CDR3 bases are TGTGCCAGCAGCTTACAGCGGGAGGGATACGAGCAGTACTTC.

The gene calls are TRBV5-1 and TRBJ2-7; the D gene is possibly TRBD1 (5 bases). CDR3 length: 13 amino acids. Germline lookup yields CDR1 SGHRS and CDR2 YFSETQ. V was shortened by 0 bases and J by 2 bases, with 6 bases between the two germline ends. The CDR3 region is CASSLDRTYEQYF. DNA for the CDR3: TGCGCCAGCAGCTTGGACAGGACCTACGAGCAGTACTTC.

The V and J genes are TRBV18 and TRBJ1-1; 8 bases are shared with TRBD1. Germline V gene data show CDR1 as KGHSH and CDR2 as LQKENI. This CDR3 contains 15 residues. Trimming removed 2 bases from V and 0 bases from J; junction bases left unmatched: 2. This CDR3 reads CASSPGTGLNTEAFF. The CDR3 nucleotides read TGTGCCAGCTCACCAGGGACAGGATTGAACACTGAAGCTTTCTTT.

This clone was observed a single time. V and J are TRBV28 and TRBJ2-1; TRBD2 matches at 8 bases. Germline V gene data show CDR1 as MDHEN and CDR2 as SYDVKM. After removal of 3 bases from V and 4 bases from J, the junction contained 8 bases not matched to a gene. The CDR3 loop spans 16 amino acids. CDR3 protein: CASSLAGTRGYNEQFF. The DNA for the CDR3 is TGTGCCAGCAGTTTGGCCGGGACTAGGGGGTACAATGAGCAGTTCTTC.

Details on this clone: The same CDR3 can be traced to other DNA sequences in this sample. The chain joins TRBV28 to TRBJ2-3; 16 bases agree with TRBD2. Germline CDR1 MDHEN, CDR2 SYDVKM. The CDR3 spans 15 residues. CDR3 DNA sequence: TGTGCTTCTGGGACTAGCGGGAGGGCCAGGGATACGCAGTATTTT. Its translation is CASGTSGRARDTQYF.

This clone has only a few counts. This chain uses TRBV28 with TRBJ1-2; weak D call: TRBD1 (6 bases). Per the germline V gene, CDR1 is MDHEN and CDR2 is SYDVKM. The V and J ends lost 8 bases and 4 bases respectively, with 11 bases between them. The length of the CDR3 is 12 residues. CDR3 nucleotide sequence: TGTGCCAGCGGAGACAGGATCTATGGCTACACCTTC. Translation: CASGDRIYGYTF.

CDR3 sequence reads: CASSLAQGTGNTIYF. DNA of the CDR3: TGTGCCAGCAGCTTAGCACAGGGCACTGGAAACACCATATATTTT. The gene calls are TRBV7-6 and TRBJ1-3, with TRBD1 as a possible D gene (6 bases). In germline, CDR1 is SGHVS, CDR2 FNYEAQ. V shed 0 bases and J shed 2 bases, with 8 bases lying between them. CDR3 length: 15 amino acids. Complete variable domain (other parts from reference TRBV7-6 and TRBJ1-3): GAGVSQSPRYKVTKRGQDVALRCDPISGHVSLYWYRQALGQGPEFLTYFNYEAQQDKSGLPNDRFSAERPEGSISTLTIQRTEQRDSAMYRCASSLAQGTGNTIYFGEGSWLTVV.

This clone turned up a few times. The chain employs TRBV5-1 and TRBJ1-6; D might be TRBD1 (5 bases). V lost 4 bases and J lost 3, with 14 bases in between. This CDR3 contains 16 residues. Germline loops: CDR1 SGHRS, CDR2 YFSETQ. This CDR3 reads CASSPGTSFYNSPLHF. CDR3 DNA sequence: TGCGCCAGCAGCCCCGGGACTTCCTTCTATAATTCACCCCTCCACTTT.